These T cell receptor beta chains were read from a single sample in a study of blood T cell repertoires in COVID-19. The repertoire was sequenced with immunoSEQ multiplex PCR; TCRdb's copy has only in-frame clones and lacks some. The sample includes about 260,000 clones, 85% to 90% of them seen just once. Specimen: PBMCs or T cells enriched from blood (not recorded which). The receptors shown here come from a man in his fifties who had been exposed to COVID-19. Each CDR3 is given without its conserved first and last residue.

TRBV18 | 19 | ASSPLVQLIGTHNSGNTIY
TRBV11-2 | 13 | ASSSYIAGADTQY
TRBV5-1 | 10 | ASSLTMSTQY
TRBV3-1/TRBV3-2 | 12 | ASSYQGKDSPLH
TRBV2 | 12 | ATKQERATGELF
TRBV10-3 | 12 | AISEYAGLYEQY
TRBV12-3/TRBV12-4 | 11 | ASSWAGNYEQY
TRBV7-3 | 13 | ASSLTRTGNGELF
TRBV6-1 | 15 | ASSAILGVLAGNEQF
TRBV5-1 | 14 | ASSLGLAGGEETQY
TRBV19 | 16 | ASRAEDERVNGRYEQY
TRBV11-2 | 11 | ASSLPGGSPLH
TRBV19 | 14 | ASSQMWGQGASTLH
TRBV28 | 14 | RSNRGGGQGGETQY
TRBV18 | 11 | ASSPSGVTEAF
TRBV28 | 10 | ASTSGADTQY
TRBV6-5 | 12 | ASSYDRSYNEQF
TRBV19 | 11 | ASSIFSGVGYT
TRBV6-1 | 12 | ASSEQGSGEKLF
TRBV19 | 13 | ASSIIRQNNYGYT
TRBV29-1 | 10 | SAITMNTEAF
TRBV11-3 | 14 | ASSLGLAASYNEQF
TRBV10-3 | 11 | AISSNQPYGYT
TRBV24-1 | 12 | ATSTRTRGEKLF
TRBV5-1 | 15 | ASSLAGTGRKNTEAF
TRBV11-2 | 12 | ASSLDRSSYEQY
TRBV9 | 14 | ASSVAWGGTGNTIY
TRBV21-1 | 15 | ASSKEGRGPNTGELF
TRBV11-3 | 13 | ASSLGVGGDNEQF
TRBV3-1/TRBV3-2 | 16 | ASSQPPGHERWTGELF
TRBV5-1 | 12 | ASSFSDSGNTIY
TRBV7-2 | 11 | ASRKDRNTEAF
TRBV5-5 | 12 | ASSFPGVSSPLH
TRBV6-5 | 12 | ASRLDIFASPLH
TRBV7-2 | 13 | ASSMGGGQSYEQY
TRBV5-1 | 14 | ASSLVTLPSQETQY
TRBV7-6 | 18 | ASSLSPQGARHSNTGELF
TRBV6-5 | 11 | ASSPTGWGTQY
TRBV6-5 | 13 | ASSRTTGDYSPLH
TRBV6-5 | 13 | ASSYVSSYNSPLH